The clone carrying this T cell receptor beta chain was seen a single time. The antigen is not known. This sample is part of a study of OX40 agonist ivuxolimab in advanced cancers. About the study: Cancers in dose escalation were hepatocellular, melanoma, renal cell and head and neck. Regarding the study as a whole: Clonal expansion in partial responders at 0.1-3.0 mg/kg ranked among the lowest. Circulating CD4+ and CD8+ T cells showed clonal expansion by week 6 at 0.1 to 3.0 mg/kg.

Patients with a history of autoimmune disease or on systemic immunosuppression were excluded. Germline CDR1 reads SGHRS; CDR2 reads YFSETQ. The CDR3 spans 14 residues. The germline V and J ends were trimmed by 0 bases and 3 bases, with 10 bases remaining between them. Here immunoSEQ multiplex PCR was the method, and the copy in TCRdb shows in-frame clones only, minus some. This sample has some 30,000 clones; roughly 84% occur once, and the top ten carry over 25%. The receptor was derived from an adult with an advanced solid tumor such as melanoma, head and neck, liver or kidney cancer. The gene calls are TRBV5-1 and TRBJ2-7, with D possibly being TRBD1 (5 bases). The sequencing used CD4+ or CD8+ T cells sorted from blood, collected in a trial of the OX40 agonist ivuxolimab. The DNA of the CDR3 is TGCGCCAGCAGCTTGGCCACAGGCTACTACGAGCAGTACTTC. Amino acid sequence: CASSLATGYYEQYF.